The 18 T cell receptor beta chains listed next were all sequenced from one sample in a study of TIL therapy for anti-PD-1-resistant metastatic lung cancer. Noted time point: pre-treatment sample, taken before nivolumab and TIL therapy. The libraries were made with immunoSEQ v3. Data came from immunoSEQ multiplex PCR; TCRdb stores just in-frame clones and leaves some out. The profile shows about 36,000 clones, 73% of them singletons. Specimen: blood, collected at baseline. All receptors come from a person aged 25 to 80 with non-small cell lung cancer.

The chain is built from TRBV30 and TRBJ1-6; TRBD1 is a possible D gene (6 bases). Germline V gives CDR1 GTSNPN, CDR2 SVGIG (reference sequence). The CDR3 covers 14 residues. The germline V and J ends were trimmed by 7 bases and 5 bases, with 15 bases remaining between them. The CDR3 reads CALNGQSNNSPLHF. In DNA form, the CDR3 reads TGTGCCTTAAACGGACAGAGTAATAATTCACCCCTCCACTTT.

V and J are TRBV27 and TRBJ2-7; no clear D. The CDR3 has 9 residues. The germline V and J ends were trimmed by 11 bases and 4 bases, with 6 bases remaining between them. CDR1 is MNHEY and CDR2 is SMNVEV in the germline V gene (reference sequence). The CDR3 coding sequence is TGTGCCGCCATTTACGAGCAGTACTTC. Its translation is CAAIYEQYF.

V gene TRBV29-1 combines with J gene TRBJ1-1; no definite D call. Deletions cut 1 base from V and 0 bases from J, with 6 bases between. This CDR3 comprises 13 residues. The germline gives CDR1 SQVTM, CDR2 ANQGSEA. DNA of the CDR3: TGCAGCGTTGAAGGCCGGTTGAACACTGAAGCTTTCTTT. The encoded protein is CSVEGRLNTEAFF.

The rearrangement links TRBV6-5 to TRBJ2-7; 8 nucleotides match TRBD2. Trimming took 6 bases from V and 2 from J; bases not matched to a gene: 6. Per germline, CDR1 MNHEY and CDR2 SVGAGI. The CDR3 loop spans 14 amino acids. The CDR3 here is CASSLRGGTYEQYF. CDR3 DNA sequence: TGTGCCAGCAGCCTTCGGGGGGGGACCTACGAGCAGTACTTC.

V and J are TRBV5-1 and TRBJ2-7, with a weak D call TRBD2 (6 bases). With 4 bases removed from V and 1 base from J, the gap between germline ends came to 15 bases. Germline CDR1 and CDR2: SGHRS and YFSETQ. There are 15 residues in the CDR3. The CDR3 here is CASSPGVLRSYEQYF. For the CDR3, the DNA is TGCGCCAGCAGCCCGGGGGTGCTGCGGTCCTACGAGCAGTACTTC.

The CDR3 DNA reads as TGTGCCAGCAGCTTAAACAGGGTTGGCACAGATACGCAGTATTTT. Translated: CASSLNRVGTDTQYF. The chain links TRBV7-3 to TRBJ2-3, with D maybe TRBD1 (6 bases). CDR1 SGHTA and CDR2 FQGTGA come from the germline V gene. The CDR3 has 15 residues. Deletions cut 1 base from V and 1 base from J, with 9 bases between.

The V gene is TRBV28, the J gene TRBJ1-2, with D hard to call. The CDR3 totals 17 residues. The V gene lost 4 bases and the J gene lost 2 bases, with 20 bases spanning the gap. CDR1 and CDR2 from the germline V gene are MDHEN and SYDVKM. The CDR3 region has the DNA TGTGCCAGCAGTTCCCCCCTTAGTCCTAGCGCGAACTATGGCTACACCTTC. Protein product: CASSSPLSPSANYGYTF.

The chain uses TRBV5-1 and TRBJ1-5, with a tentative D call TRBD1 (5 bases). The CDR3 is 13 residues long. Trimming shortened V by 4 bases and J by 7 bases, and 12 bases separated the two germline ends. CDR1 is SGHRS, CDR2 YFSETQ, per germline. The CDR3 reads CASSRAGGQPQHF. CDR3 coding DNA: TGCGCCAGCAGCCGCGCGGGGGGGCAGCCCCAGCATTTT.

This chain uses TRBV7-2 with TRBJ2-5; D is tentatively TRBD1 or TRBD2 (5 bases each). V was cut by 1 base and J by 5 bases, with 23 bases left in between. The V gene's germline CDR1 is SGHTA and CDR2 FQGNSA. CDR3 length: 18 amino acids. CDR3 DNA sequence: TGTGCCAGCAGCTTAGTAGGCACAGGAGCTCTGCCGGGGGAGACCCAGTACTTC. Translating gives CASSLVGTGALPGETQYF.

The chain links TRBV10-3 to TRBJ2-7; no firm D call. The CDR3 totals 14 residues. In germline, CDR1 is ENHRY, CDR2 SYGVKD. The V gene lost 0 bases and the J gene lost 4 bases, with 10 bases spanning the gap. The DNA of the CDR3 is TGTGCCATCAGTGAGTCTGGGAACAGATACGAGCAGTACTTC. Translating it yields CAISESGNRYEQYF.

This clone was detected once. The chain couples TRBV7-9 to TRBJ2-3; TRBD2 agrees at 12 bases. V lost 2 bases and J lost 7; bases outside the gene matches: 1. The CDR3 contains 14 residues. Germline CDR1 is SEHNR and CDR2 is FQNEAQ (reference sequence). CDR3 DNA sequence: TGTGCCAGCAGCTTACTAGCGGGAGGGAATACGCAGTATTTT. Amino acids: CASSLLAGGNTQYF.

This clone came up a few times. The chain employs TRBV21-1 and TRBJ1-2. TRBV21-1 constitutes a pseudogene. The CDR3 is 13 residues long. CDR3 region: CATFRRADYGYTF. CDR3 DNA sequence: TGTGCCACCTTTCGGAGGGCGGACTATGGCTACACCTTC.

This sequence joins TRBV20-1 and TRBJ1-1; D is ambiguous. The CDR3 covers 11 residues. Germline V gene lookup returns CDR1 DFQATT and CDR2 SNEGSKA (reference sequence). CDR3 in DNA: TGCTCCGGGGTCCCGAACACTGAAGCTTTCTTT. Translating it yields CSGVPNTEAFF.

This chain links TRBV5-1 with TRBJ2-2; 9 nucleotides agree with TRBD2. The CDR3 sequence is 16 residues long. The germline CDR1 and CDR2 sequences are SGHRS and YFSETQ. The J segment lost 3 bases and the V segment lost 3 bases, leaving 6 bases of the junction unmatched. CDR3 residues: CASSSVAGADTGELFF. CDR3 nucleotides: TGCGCCAGCAGCTCCGTAGCGGGAGCGGACACCGGGGAGCTGTTTTTT.

V gene TRBV6-6 combines with J gene TRBJ2-3; TRBD1 matches 7 bases. The CDR3 sequence is 14 residues long. Germline CDR1 MNHNY, CDR2 SVGAGI (reference sequence). The ends lost 5 bases at V and 0 bases at J; junction bases unmatched: 2. The CDR3 protein is CASSQQGSTDTQYF. The DNA for the CDR3 is TGTGCCAGCAGTCAACAGGGGAGCACAGATACGCAGTATTTT.

This clone showed up just a few times. The chain uses TRBV25-1 and TRBJ2-7; D is possibly TRBD2 (7 bases). CDR3 size: 15 residues. The V end was cut by 1 base, the J end by 6 bases, with 16 bases between. Germline-derived CDR1 and CDR2 are MGHDK and SYGVNS. CDR3 sequence (DNA): TGTGCCAGCAGTGAATGTCTACAGGGAGGGTGCGAGCAGTACTTC. Residues: CASSECLQGGCEQYF.

The chain has TRBV7-3 and TRBJ1-1; D call uncertain. Between the trimmed V and J ends, which lost 0 bases and 4 bases, there was a span of 9 bases. This CDR3 has 14 residues. CDR1 and CDR2 from the germline V gene are SGHTA and FQGTGA. The CDR3 DNA sequence: TGTGCCAGCAGCTTAACGGGGTCAAGCACTGAAGCTTTCTTT. It specifies CASSLTGSSTEAFF.

This chain connects TRBV4-3 to TRBJ1-1; perhaps TRBD1 as D (5 bases). Trimming took off 0 bases at V and 11 bases at J, with 25 bases between the two ends. Germline loops: CDR1 LGHNA, CDR2 YSLEER. CDR3 length: 17 amino acids. The CDR3 DNA follows: TGCGCCAGCAGCCAAGATCGGATTAAGGGGCGGTCACGACACGCTTTCTTT. This codes for CASSQDRIKGRSRHAFF.